Given below is one T cell receptor beta chain in context. Its antigen has not been determined. A read error may produce the germline difference seen at one junction end. RNA was isolated from bulk, unsorted tissue, and RNA quality was assessed with a NanoDrop ND-1000 and an Agilent 2100. All donors had newly diagnosed lung cancer, had not received prior chemotherapy, and were admitted for thoracic surgery in China between August and November 2014. Patients who had received previous radiotherapy or chemotherapy, or who had another concurrent cancer, were excluded from the study. Pieces of surgical tissue measuring roughly 1-2.2 cm3 were kept in RNAlater solution and held at -80 degrees C until needed. Library preparation employed multiplex PCR. The sample was run on an Illumina HiSeq 2500. TCRbeta libraries were built by three rounds of nested PCR using primers (Table S4), following protocols modified from ARM-PCR. Before sequencing, PCR products of 200-500 bp were excised from the gel and purified with the QIAquick gel extraction kit. The study's processing was this. Trimmomatic was used to clean the reads, FLASH was used to merge the reads into complete CDR3 sequences, and MiTCR was used to assign the reads to V(D)J germline segments. Clonal diversity was computed as the inverse Simpson's index with VDJtools. A read counted as productive if the sequence was in-frame and lacked a premature stop codon. TCRdb reworked the public reads: Q25 trimming with fastp, MiXCR clone assembly, productive beta chains retained. Duplicate CDR3 protein sequences are folded into a single record with the most common DNA and genes. These V and J calls originate from TCRdb's pipeline instead of the authors' own analysis. Counted in this sample were about 110,000 distinct CDR3 sequences; more than 60% of them appeared once. The ten largest clones add up to 35% to 40% of the sample.

The CDR3 runs 14 amino acids, cysteine and phenylalanine included. Solely the CDR3 DNA is kept, with 42 bases framed from the first base. Based on the germline V gene, the CDR1 and CDR2 sequences are MNHEY and SVGAGI. This sample was included in a study of tumor and adjacent non-tumor tissue in lung cancer (dated 2018 in TCRdb). For the wider study: The cohort included about a dozen adenocarcinoma, a couple of squamous cell carcinoma and 1 small cell lung cancer patients. The study compared bulk TCRbeta repertoires from lung tumor tissue and matched distant non-tumor lung tissue of roughly 14 lung cancer patients. Around 30 paired specimens, one tumor and one normal lung sample per patient, were profiled by TCRbeta CDR3 sequencing. In total, sequencing yielded over 95 million productive TCRbeta reads, which works out to an average of approximately 4.1 million reads per sample. Ages among the 15 or so patients ranged from roughly 31 to 76 years, there were roughly 10 men and 5 women, and disease was at TNM stage I to III.

Study-wide conclusions, independent of this receptor: Peripheral blood was not sequenced, so blood TCRbeta repertoires were not examined in the lung cancer patients of the study. The sequencing platform is not named in the methods, and unique molecular identifiers are not mentioned. Significantly higher TCR diversity (inverse Simpson) was observed in tumor tissue than in normal lung tissue (approximately 440 vs 150, P = 0.0075, Mann-Whitney U test). The top 100 clones accounted for a significantly larger cumulative portion of the repertoire in normal lung than in tumor tissue. With only about 16 patients in the cohort, the authors noted that larger samples and more detailed clinical data are needed. Younger patients had significantly higher TCR diversity, and higher tumor TCR diversity was associated with shorter overall and disease-free survival.

The sequence came from a woman in her sixties with non-small cell lung cancer. The rearrangement joined TRBV6-5 to TRBJ2-3; the D region possibly corresponds to TRBD2 (5 bases align). The sequenced material came from lung tumor tissue. At the DNA level, the sequence is TGTGCCAGCAGTTACTCTCCTAGCACCAATACACAGTATTTT. Its protein reads: CASSYSPSTNTQYF.